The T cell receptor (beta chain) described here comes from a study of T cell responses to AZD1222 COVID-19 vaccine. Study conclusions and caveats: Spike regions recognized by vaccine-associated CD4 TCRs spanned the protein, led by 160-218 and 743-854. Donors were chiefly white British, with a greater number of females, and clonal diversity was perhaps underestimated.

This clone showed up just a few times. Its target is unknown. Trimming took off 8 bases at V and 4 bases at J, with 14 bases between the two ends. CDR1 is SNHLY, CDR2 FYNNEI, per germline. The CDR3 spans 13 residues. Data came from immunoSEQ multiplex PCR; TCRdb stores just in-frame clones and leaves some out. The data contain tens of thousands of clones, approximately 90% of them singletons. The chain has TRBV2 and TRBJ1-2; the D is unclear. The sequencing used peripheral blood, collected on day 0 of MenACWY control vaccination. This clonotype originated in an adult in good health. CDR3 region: CASPGPVGYGYTF. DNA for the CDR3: TGTGCCAGCCCAGGTCCGGTGGGCTATGGCTACACCTTC.